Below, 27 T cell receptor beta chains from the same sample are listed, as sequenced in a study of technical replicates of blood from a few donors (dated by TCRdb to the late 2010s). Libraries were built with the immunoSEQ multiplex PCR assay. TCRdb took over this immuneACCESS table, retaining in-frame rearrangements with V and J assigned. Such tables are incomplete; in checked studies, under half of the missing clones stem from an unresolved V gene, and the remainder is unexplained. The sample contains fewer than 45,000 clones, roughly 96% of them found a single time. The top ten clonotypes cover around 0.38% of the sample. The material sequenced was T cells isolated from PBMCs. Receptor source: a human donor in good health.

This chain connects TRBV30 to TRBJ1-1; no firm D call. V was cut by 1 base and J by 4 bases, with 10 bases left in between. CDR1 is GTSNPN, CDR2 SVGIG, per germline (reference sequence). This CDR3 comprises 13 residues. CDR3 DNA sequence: TGTGCCTGGAGTGGGGCGGGAATCACTGAAGCTTTCTTT. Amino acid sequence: CAWSGAGITEAFF.

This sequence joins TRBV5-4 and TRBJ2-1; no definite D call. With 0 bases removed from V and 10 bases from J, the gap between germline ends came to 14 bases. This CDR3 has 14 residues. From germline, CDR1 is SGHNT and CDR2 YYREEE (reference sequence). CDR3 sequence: CASSLASLVREQFF. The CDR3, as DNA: TGTGCCAGCAGCTTGGCAAGCTTAGTCCGGGAGCAGTTCTTC. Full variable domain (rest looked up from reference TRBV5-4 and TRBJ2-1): ETGVTQSPTHLIKTRGQQVTLRCSSQSGHNTVSWYQQALGQGPQFIFQYYREEENGRGNFPPRFSGLQFPNYSSELNVNALELDDSALYLCASSLASLVREQFFGPGTRLTVL.

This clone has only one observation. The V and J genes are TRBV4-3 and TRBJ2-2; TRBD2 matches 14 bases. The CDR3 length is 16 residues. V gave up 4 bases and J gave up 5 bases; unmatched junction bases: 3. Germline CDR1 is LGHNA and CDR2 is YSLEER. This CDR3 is CASSRGTSGSTGELFF. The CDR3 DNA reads TGCGCCAGCAGCCGGGGGACTAGCGGGAGTACCGGGGAGCTGTTTTTT.

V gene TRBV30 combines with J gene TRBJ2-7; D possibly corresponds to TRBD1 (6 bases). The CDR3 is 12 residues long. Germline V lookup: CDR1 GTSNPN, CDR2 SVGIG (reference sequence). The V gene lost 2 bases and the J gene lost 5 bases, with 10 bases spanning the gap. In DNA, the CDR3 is TGTGCCTGGAGTCCAACAGGGAACGAGCAGTACTTC. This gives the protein CAWSPTGNEQYF.

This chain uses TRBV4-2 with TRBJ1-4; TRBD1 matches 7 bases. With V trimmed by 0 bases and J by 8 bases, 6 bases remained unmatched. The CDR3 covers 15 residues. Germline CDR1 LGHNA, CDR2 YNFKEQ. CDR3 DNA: TGTGCCAGCAGCCAAGAGTACCCAGGGGGAGAAAAACTGTTTTTT. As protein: CASSQEYPGGEKLFF.

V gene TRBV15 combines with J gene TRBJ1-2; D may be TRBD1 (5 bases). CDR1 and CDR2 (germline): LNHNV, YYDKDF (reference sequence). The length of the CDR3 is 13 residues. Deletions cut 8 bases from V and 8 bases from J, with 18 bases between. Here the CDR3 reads CATYPGGALGYTF. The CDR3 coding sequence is TGTGCCACCTATCCAGGCGGGGCACTGGGCTACACCTTC.

DNA for the CDR3: TGTGCCAGTGGGACTCTAGGGGAGCAGTACTTC. Protein: CASGTLGEQYF. This chain joins TRBV19 and TRBJ2-7; D possibly corresponds to TRBD2 (6 bases). The V gene lost 8 bases and the J gene lost 7 bases, with 12 bases spanning the gap. The CDR3 contains 11 residues. Germline loops: CDR1 LNHDA, CDR2 SQIVND (reference sequence).

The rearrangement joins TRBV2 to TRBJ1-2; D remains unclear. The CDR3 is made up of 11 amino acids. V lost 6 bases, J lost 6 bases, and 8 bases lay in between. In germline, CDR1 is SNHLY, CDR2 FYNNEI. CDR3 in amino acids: CASRASNGYTF. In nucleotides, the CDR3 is TGTGCCAGCAGAGCGTCCAATGGCTACACCTTC. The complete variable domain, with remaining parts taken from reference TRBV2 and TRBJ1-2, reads EPEVTQTPSHQVTQMGQEVILRCVPISNHLYFYWYRQILGQKVEFLVSFYNNEISEKSEIFDDQFSVERPDGSNFTLKIRSTKLEDSAMYFCASRASNGYTFGSGTRLTVV.

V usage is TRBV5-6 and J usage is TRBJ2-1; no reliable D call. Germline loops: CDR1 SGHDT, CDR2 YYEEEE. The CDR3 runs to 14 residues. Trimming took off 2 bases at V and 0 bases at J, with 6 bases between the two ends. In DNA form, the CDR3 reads TGTGCCAGCAGCTTAGAGCTCTCCTACAATGAGCAGTTCTTC. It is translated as CASSLELSYNEQFF. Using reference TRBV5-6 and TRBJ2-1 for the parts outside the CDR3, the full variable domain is DAGVTQSPTHLIKTRGQQVTLRCSPKSGHDTVSWYQQALGQGPQFIFQYYEEEERQRGNFPDRFSGHQFPNYSSELNVNALLLGDSALYLCASSLELSYNEQFFGPGTRLTVL.

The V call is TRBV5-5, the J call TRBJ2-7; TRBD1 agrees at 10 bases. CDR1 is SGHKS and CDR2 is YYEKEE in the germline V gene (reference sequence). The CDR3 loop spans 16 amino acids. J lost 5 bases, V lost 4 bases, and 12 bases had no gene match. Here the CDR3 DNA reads TGTGCCAGCAGCCTCTGGTCGGGACAGGGGCTCGACGAGCAGTACTTC. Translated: CASSLWSGQGLDEQYF.

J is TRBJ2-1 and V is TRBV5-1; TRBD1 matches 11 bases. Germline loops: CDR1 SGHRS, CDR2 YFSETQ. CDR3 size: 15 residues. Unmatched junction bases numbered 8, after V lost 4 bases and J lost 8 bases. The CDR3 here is CASSTGQGAGDEQFF. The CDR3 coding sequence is TGCGCCAGCAGCACCGGACAGGGGGCTGGAGATGAGCAGTTCTTC.

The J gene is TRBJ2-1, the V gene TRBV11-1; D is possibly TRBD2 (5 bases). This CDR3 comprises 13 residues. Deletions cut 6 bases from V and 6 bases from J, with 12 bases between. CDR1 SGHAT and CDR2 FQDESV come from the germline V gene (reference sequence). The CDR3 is CASSAGGANEQFF. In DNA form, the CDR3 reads TGTGCCAGCAGTGCCGGAGGAGCCAATGAGCAGTTCTTC.

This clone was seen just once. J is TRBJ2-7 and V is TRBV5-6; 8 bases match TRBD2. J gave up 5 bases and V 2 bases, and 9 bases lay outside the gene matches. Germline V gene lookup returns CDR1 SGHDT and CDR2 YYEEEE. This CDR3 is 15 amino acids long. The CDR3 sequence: CASSFLSGGPHEQYF. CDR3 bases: TGTGCCAGCAGCTTTTTATCGGGAGGGCCCCACGAGCAGTACTTC.

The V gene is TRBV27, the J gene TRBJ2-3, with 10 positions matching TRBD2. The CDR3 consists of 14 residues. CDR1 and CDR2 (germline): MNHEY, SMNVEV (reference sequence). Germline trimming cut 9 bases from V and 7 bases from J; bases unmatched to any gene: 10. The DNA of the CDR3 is TGTGCCAGTACACCGGGACTAGCGTGGCATACGCAGTATTTT. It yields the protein CASTPGLAWHTQYF.

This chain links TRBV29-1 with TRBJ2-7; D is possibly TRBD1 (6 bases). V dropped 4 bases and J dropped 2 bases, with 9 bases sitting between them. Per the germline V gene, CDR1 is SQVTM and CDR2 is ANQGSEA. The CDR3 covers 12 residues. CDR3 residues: CSVGQAPYEQYF. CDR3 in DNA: TGCAGCGTTGGACAGGCCCCCTACGAGCAGTACTTC.

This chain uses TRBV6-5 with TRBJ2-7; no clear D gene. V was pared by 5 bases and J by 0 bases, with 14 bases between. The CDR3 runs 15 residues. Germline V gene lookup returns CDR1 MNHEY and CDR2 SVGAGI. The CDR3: CASSRLVGPSYEQYF. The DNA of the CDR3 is TGTGCCAGCAGTCGCCTTGTCGGTCCCTCCTACGAGCAGTACTTC.

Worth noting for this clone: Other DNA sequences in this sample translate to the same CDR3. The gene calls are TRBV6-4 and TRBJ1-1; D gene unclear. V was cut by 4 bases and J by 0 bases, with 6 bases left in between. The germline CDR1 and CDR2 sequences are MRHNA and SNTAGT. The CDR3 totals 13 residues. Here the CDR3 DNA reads TGTGCCAGCAGTGGAGAGATGAACACTGAAGCTTTCTTT. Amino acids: CASSGEMNTEAFF.

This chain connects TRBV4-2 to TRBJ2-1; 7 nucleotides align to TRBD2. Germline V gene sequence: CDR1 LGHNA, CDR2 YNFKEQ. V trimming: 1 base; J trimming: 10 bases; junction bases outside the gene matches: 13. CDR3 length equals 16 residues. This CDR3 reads CASSQGLVRGSHEQFF. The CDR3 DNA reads TGTGCCAGCAGCCAAGGTTTGGTTCGCGGGAGCCACGAGCAGTTCTTC.

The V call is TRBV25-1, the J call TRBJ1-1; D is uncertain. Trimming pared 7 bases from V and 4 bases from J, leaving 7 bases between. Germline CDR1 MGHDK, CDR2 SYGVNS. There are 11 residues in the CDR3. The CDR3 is CASKAVTEAFF. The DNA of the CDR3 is TGTGCCAGCAAAGCGGTCACTGAAGCTTTCTTT.

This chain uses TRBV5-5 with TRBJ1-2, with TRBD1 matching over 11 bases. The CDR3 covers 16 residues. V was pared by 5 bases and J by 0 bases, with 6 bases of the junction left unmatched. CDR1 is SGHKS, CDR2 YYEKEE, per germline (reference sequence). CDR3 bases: TGTGCCAGCAGAACAGGACAGGGGGCGCCTAACTATGGCTACACCTTC. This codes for CASRTGQGAPNYGYTF.

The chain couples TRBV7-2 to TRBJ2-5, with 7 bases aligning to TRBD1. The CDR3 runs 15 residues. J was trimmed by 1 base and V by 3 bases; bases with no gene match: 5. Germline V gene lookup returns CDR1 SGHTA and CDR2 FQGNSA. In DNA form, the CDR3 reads TGTGCCAGCAGCTTGCTCTGGGACAGCCAAGAGACCCAGTACTTC. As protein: CASSLLWDSQETQYF.

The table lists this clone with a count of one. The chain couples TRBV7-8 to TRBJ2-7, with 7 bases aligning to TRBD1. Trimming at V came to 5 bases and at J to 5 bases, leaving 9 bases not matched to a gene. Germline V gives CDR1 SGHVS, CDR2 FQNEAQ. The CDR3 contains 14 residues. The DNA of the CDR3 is TGTGCCAGCAGCAGGGGGCAGGAACTCGACGAGCAGTACTTC. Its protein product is CASSRGQELDEQYF.

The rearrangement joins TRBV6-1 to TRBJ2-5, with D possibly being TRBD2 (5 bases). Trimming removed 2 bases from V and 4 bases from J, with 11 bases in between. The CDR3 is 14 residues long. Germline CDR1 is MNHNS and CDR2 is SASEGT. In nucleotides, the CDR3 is TGTGCCAGCAGTGAATCGGGGATCGCAGAGACCCAGTACTTC. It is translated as CASSESGIAETQYF.

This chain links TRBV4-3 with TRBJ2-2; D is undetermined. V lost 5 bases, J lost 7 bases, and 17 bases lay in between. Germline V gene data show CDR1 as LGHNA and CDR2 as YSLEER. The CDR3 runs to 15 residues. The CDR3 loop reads CASSVARSLGGELFF. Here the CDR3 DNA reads TGCGCCAGCAGCGTAGCAAGGAGCTTGGGCGGGGAGCTGTTTTTT.

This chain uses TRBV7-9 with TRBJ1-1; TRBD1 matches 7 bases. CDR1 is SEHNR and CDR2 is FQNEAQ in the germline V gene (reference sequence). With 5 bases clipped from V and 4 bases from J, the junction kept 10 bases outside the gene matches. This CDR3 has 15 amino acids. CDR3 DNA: TGTGCCAGCAGCCAATTAGGGGGCGGTGGCACTGAAGCTTTCTTT. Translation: CASSQLGGGGTEAFF.

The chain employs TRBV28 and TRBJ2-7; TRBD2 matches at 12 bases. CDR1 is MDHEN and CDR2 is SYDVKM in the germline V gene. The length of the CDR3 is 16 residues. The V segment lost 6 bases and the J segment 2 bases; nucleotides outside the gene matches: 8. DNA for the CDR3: TGTGCCAGCAGCCTGGGGACTAGCGGGTCTCCCTACGAGCAGTACTTC. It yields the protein CASSLGTSGSPYEQYF. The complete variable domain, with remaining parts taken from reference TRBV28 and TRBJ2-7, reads DVKVTQSSRYLVKRTGEKVFLECVQDMDHENMFWYRQDPGLGLRLIYFSYDVKMKEKGDIPEGYSVSREKKERFSLILESASTNQTSMYLCASSLGTSGSPYEQYFGPGTRLTVT.

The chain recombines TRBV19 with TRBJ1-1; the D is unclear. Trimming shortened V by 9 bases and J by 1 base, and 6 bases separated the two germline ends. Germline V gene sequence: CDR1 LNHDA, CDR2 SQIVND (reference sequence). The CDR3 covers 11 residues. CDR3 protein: CASRGNTEAFF. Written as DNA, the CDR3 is TGTGCCAGCCGCGGGAACACTGAAGCTTTCTTT.